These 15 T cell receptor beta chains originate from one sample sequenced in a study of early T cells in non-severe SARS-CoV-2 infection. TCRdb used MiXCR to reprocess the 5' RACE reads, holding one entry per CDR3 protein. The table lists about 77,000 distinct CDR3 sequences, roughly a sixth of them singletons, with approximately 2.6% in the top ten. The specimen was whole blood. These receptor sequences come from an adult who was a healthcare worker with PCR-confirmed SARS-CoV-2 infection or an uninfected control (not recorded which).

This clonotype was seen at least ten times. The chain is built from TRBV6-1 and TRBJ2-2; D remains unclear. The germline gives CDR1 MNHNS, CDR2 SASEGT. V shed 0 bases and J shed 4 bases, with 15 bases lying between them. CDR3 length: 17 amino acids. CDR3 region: CASSEAGQWQLTGELFF. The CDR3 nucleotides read TGTGCCAGCAGTGAAGCTGGGCAGTGGCAACTCACCGGGGAGCTGTTTTTT.

CDR3 amino acids: CSARSGDTEAFF. The CDR3 DNA is TGCAGTGCTAGATCGGGGGACACTGAAGCTTTCTTT. This chain links TRBV20-1 with TRBJ1-1, with D perhaps matching TRBD1 (5 bases). This CDR3 has 12 amino acids. CDR1 and CDR2 from the germline V gene are DFQATT and SNEGSKA (reference sequence). The ends were cut back, 2 bases at V and 3 bases at J, with 7 bases in the middle.

The CDR3 loop reads CASSTIHRDRGGQNSPLHF. CDR3 bases: TGTGCCAGCTCAACAATCCACCGGGACAGGGGTGGACAGAATTCACCCCTCCACTTT. The chain couples TRBV18 to TRBJ1-6, with TRBD1 matching over 10 bases. Losses at the gene ends were 5 bases for V and 7 bases for J; bases not matched to a gene: 17. Germline CDR1 KGHSH, CDR2 LQKENI. The CDR3 extends over 19 amino acids.

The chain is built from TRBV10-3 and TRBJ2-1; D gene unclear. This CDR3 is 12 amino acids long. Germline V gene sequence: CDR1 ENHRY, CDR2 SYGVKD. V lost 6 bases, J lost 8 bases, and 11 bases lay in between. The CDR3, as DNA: TGTGCCATCAGGAGTGGCTTGGATGAGCAGTTCTTC. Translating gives CAIRSGLDEQFF.

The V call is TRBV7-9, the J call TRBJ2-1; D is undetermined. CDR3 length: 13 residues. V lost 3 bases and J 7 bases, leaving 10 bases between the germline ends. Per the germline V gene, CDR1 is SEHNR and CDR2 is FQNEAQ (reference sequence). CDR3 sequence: CASSFLPQNEQFF. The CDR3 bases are TGTGCCAGCAGCTTTCTCCCCCAAAATGAGCAGTTCTTC.

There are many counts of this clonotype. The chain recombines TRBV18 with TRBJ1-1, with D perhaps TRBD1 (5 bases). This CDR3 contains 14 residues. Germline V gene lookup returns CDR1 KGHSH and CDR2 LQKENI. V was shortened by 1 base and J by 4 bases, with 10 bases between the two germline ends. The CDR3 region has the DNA TGTGCCAGCTCACCACGGCAGGGAATCACTGAAGCTTTCTTT. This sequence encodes CASSPRQGITEAFF.

The CDR3 loop reads CASSLPGSDEQYF. Here the CDR3 DNA reads TGTGCCAGCAGCTTACCGGGGTCGGATGAGCAGTACTTC. The chain links TRBV11-2 to TRBJ2-7; the D gene is possibly TRBD2 (5 bases). V was clipped by 2 bases and J by 7 bases, with 12 bases between them. This CDR3 has 13 residues. The germline gives CDR1 SGHAT, CDR2 FQNNGV.

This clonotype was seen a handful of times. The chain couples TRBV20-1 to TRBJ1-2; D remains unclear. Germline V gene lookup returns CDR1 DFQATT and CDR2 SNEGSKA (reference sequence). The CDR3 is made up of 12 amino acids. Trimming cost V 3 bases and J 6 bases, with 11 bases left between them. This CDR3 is CSASWSAHGYTF. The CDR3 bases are TGCAGTGCTAGTTGGTCGGCCCATGGCTACACCTTC.

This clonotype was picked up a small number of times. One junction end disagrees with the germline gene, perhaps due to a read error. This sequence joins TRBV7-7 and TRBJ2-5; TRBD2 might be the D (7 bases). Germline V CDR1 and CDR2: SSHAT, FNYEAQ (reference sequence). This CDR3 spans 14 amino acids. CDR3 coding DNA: TGTGCTAGCAGTTGGGGGGGCAAACAAGAGACCCAGTACTTC. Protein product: CASSWGGKQETQYF.

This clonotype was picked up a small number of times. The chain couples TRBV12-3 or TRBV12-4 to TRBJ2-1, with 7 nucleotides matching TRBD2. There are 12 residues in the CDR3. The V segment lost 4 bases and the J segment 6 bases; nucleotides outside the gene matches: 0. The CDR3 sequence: CASSWTSNEQFF. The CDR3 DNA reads TGTGCCAGCAGTTGGACTAGCAATGAGCAGTTCTTC.

The CDR3 protein is CASSYGRAQPQHF. The CDR3 bases are TGTGCCAGCAGTTACGGCAGGGCCCAGCCCCAGCATTTT. The chain carries TRBV6-5 and TRBJ1-5, with D perhaps matching TRBD1 (5 bases). The CDR3 covers 13 residues. Per the germline V gene, CDR1 is MNHEY and CDR2 is SVGAGI. With 2 bases removed from V and 7 bases from J, the gap between germline ends came to 9 bases.

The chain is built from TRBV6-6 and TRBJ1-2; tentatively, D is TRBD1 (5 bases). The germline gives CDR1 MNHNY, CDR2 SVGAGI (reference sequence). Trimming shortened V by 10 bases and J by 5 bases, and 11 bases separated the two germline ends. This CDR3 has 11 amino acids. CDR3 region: CATGTDYGYTF. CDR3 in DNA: TGTGCCACCGGGACGGATTATGGCTACACCTTC.

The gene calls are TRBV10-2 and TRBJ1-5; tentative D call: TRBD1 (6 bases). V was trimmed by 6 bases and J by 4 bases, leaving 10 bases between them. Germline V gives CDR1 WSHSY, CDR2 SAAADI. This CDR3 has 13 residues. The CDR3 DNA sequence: TGCGCCAGCAGGGGGGCAGAAAATCAGCCCCAGCATTTT. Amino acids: CASRGAENQPQHF.

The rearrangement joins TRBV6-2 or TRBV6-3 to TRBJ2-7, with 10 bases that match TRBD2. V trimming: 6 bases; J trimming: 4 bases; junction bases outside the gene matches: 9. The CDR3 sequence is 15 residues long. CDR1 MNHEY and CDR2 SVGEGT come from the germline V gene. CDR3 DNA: TGTGCCAGCAGCCCACTAGCGGGGAGCGTGTACGAGCAGTACTTC. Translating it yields CASSPLAGSVYEQYF.

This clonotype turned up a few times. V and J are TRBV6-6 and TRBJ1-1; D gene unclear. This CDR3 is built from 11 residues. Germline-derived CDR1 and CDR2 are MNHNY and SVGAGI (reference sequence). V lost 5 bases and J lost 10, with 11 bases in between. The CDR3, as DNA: TGTGCCAGCAGTCCCCTAACGGGAGCTTTCTTT. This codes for CASSPLTGAFF.